Reported below is one T cell receptor (beta chain). Its antigen remains unidentified. These data are taken from a study of cytomegalovirus exposure and HLA in healthy donors. Background on the study: A previous analysis identified around 120 million unique TCR beta sequences derived from about 180 million T cells. Study results and limitations: A later analysis by the authors found several of the most significant clusters apparently linked to common viral pathogens. The authors later found TCR association rates varying by HLA locus, with DRB1 most and HLA-C fewest.

With 60 Vbeta and 13 Jbeta primers, the PCR was carried out. In the authors' methods: Per a later analysis, the number of unique TCR beta chains was about 78 million, of which around 10 million were shared. Some clones are missing from TCRdb's copy, which holds only in-frame ones; the method was immunoSEQ multiplex PCR. The D gene and trimming were derived from the DNA, and the V and J assignments and clone size from that table. The repertoire includes roughly 140,000 clones, roughly 65% of them detected once, and roughly 1.7% sits in the top ten. CDR3 length equals 18 residues. From germline, CDR1 is MNHEY and CDR2 SMNVEV (reference sequence). With 2 bases clipped from V and 4 bases from J, the junction kept 12 bases outside the gene matches.

The chain joins TRBV27 to TRBJ2-2; 8 nucleotides agree with TRBD2. Material for sequencing was PBMCs. This clonotype was obtained from a woman in her thirties in good health and CMV-seronegative. As DNA, the CDR3 is TGTGCCAGCAGTTTAGACCCCGGACTAGCACAGATCACCGGGGAGCTGTTTTTT. This encodes CASSLDPGLAQITGELFF.